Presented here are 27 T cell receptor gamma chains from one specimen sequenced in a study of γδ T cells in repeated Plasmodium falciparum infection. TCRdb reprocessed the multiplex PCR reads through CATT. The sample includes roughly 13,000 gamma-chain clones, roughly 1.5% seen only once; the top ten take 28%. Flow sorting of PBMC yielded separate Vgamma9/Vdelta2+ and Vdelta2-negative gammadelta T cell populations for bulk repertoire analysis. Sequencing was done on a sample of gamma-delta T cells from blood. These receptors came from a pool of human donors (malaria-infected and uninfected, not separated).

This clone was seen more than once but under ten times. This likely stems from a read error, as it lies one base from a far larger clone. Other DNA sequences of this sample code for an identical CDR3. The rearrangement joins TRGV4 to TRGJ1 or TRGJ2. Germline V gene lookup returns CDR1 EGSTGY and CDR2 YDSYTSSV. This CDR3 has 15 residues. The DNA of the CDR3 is TGTGCCACCTGGGACCCTCATGCAAATTATTACAAGAAACTCTTT. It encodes CATWDPHANYYKKLF.

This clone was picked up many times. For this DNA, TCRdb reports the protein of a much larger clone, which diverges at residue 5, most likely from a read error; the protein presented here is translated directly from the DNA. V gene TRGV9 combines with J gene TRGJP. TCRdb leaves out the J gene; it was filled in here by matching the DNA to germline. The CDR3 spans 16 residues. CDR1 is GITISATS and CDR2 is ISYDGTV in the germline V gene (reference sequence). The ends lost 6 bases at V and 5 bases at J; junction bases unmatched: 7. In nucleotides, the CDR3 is TGTGCCTTGTGGAAGATAAAAGAGTTGGGCAAAAAAATCAAGGTATTT. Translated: CALWKIKELGKKIKVF.

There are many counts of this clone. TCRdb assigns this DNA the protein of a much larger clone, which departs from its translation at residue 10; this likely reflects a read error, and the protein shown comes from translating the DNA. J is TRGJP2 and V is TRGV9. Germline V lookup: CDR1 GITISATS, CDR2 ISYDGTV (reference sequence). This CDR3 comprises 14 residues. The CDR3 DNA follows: TGTGCCTTGTGGGAGGGGAGTAGTGATTTGATCAAGACGTTT. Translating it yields CALWEGSSDLIKTF.

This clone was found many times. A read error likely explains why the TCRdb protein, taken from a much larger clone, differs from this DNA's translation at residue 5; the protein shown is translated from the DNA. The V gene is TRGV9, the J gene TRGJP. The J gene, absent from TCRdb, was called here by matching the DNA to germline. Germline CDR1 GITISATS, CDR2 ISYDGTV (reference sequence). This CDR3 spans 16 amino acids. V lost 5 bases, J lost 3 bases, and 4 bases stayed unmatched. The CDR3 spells CALWGEQELGKKIKVF. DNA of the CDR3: TGTGCCTTGTGGGGAGAGCAAGAGTTGGGCAAAAAAATCAAGGTATTT.

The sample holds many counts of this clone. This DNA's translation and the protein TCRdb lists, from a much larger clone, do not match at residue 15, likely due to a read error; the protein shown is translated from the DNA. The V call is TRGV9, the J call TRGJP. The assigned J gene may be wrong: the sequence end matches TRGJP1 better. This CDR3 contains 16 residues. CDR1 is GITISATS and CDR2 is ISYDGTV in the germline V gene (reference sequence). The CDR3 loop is CALWDQQELGKKIKIF. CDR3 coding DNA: TGTGCCTTGTGGGACCAGCAAGAGTTGGGCAAAAAAATCAAGATATTT.

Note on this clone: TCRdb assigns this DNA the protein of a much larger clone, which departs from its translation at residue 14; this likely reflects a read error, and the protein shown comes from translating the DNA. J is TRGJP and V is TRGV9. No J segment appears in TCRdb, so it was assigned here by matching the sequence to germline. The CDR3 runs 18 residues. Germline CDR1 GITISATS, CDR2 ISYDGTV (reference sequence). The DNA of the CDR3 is TGTGCCTTGTGGGAGGTGCATTCGGGAGAGTTGGGCAAAGAAATCAAGGTATTT. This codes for CALWEVHSGELGKEIKVF.

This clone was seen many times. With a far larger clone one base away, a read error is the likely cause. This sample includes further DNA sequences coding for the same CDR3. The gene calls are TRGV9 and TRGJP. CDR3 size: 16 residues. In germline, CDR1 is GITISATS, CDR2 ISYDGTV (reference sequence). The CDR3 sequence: CALWEAIGLGKKIKVF. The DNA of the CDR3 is TGTGCCTTGTGGGAGGCAATTGGGTTGGGCAAAAAGATCAAGGTATTT.

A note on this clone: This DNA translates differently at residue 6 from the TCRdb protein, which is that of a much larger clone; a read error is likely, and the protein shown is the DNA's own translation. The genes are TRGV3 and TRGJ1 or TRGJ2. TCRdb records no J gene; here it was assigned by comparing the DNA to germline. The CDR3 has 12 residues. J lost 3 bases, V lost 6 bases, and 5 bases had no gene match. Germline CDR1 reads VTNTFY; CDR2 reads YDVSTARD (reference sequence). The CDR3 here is CATWFRYYKKLF. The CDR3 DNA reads TGTGCCACCTGGTTCCGTTATTATAAGAAACTCTTT.

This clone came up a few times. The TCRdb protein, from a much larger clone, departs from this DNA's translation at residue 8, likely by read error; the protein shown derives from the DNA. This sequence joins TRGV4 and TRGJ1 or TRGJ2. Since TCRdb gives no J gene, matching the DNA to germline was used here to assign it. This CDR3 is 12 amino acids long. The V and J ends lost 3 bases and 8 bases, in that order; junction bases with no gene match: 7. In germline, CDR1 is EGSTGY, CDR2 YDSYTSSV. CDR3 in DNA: TGTGCCACCTGGGATAAGGTTAATAAGAAACTCTTT. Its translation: CATWDKVNKKLF.

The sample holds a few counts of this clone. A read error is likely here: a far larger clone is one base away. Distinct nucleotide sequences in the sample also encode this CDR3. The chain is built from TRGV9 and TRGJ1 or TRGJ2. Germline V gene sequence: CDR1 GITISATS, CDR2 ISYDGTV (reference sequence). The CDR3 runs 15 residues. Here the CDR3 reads CALWEVPVRYYKKLF. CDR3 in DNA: TGTGCCTTGTGGGAGGTGCCTGTCCGATATTATAAAAAACTCTTT.

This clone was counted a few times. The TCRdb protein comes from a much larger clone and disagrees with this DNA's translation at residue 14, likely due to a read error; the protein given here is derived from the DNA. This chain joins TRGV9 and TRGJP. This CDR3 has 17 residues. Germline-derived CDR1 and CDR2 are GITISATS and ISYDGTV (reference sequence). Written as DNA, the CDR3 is TGTGCCTTGTGGGAGGAGACGCAAGAGTTGGGCAAAAAAGTCAAGGTATTT. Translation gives CALWEETQELGKKVKVF.

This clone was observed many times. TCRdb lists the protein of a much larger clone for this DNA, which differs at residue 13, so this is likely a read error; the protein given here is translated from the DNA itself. The CDR3 coding sequence is TGTGCCTTGTGGGAGGCAATCAATACCACTGGTTGGCTCAAGATATTT. Protein sequence: CALWEAINTTGWLKIF. The chain is built from TRGV9 and TRGJP1. In the absence of a J gene in TCRdb, the DNA was matched to germline to assign it here. The length of the CDR3 is 16 residues. CDR1 and CDR2 from the germline V gene are GITISATS and ISYDGTV (reference sequence).

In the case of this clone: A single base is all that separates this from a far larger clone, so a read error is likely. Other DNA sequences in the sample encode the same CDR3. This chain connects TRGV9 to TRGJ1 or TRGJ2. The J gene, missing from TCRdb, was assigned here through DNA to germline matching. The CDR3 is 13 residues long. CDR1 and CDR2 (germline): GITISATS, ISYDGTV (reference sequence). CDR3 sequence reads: CALWHHWDYKKLF. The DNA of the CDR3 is TGTGCCTTGTGGCACCACTGGGATTACAAGAAACTCTTT.

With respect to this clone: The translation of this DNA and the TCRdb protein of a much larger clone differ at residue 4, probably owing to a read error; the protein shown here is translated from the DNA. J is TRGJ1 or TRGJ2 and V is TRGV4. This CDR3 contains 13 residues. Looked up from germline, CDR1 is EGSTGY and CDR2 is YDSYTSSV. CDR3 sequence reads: CATLDGPRYKKLF. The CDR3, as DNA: TGTGCCACCTTGGATGGGCCAAGGTATAAGAAACTCTTT.

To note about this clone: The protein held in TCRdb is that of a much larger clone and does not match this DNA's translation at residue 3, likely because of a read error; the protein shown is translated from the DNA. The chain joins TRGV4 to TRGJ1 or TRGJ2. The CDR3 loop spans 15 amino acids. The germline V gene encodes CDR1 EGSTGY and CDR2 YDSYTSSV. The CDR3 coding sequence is TGTGCCTCCTGGGATGGCAAGGGAACTTATTATAAGAAACTCTTT. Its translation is CASWDGKGTYYKKLF.

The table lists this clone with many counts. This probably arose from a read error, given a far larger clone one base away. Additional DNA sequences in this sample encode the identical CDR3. CDR3 sequence reads: CALWAQGELGKKIKVF. As DNA, the CDR3 is TGTGCCTTATGGGCCCAAGGTGAGTTGGGCAAAAAAATCAAGGTATTT. V gene TRGV9 combines with J gene TRGJP. The J gene, not given by TCRdb, was assigned here from a germline match of the nucleotide sequence. Germline V gives CDR1 GITISATS, CDR2 ISYDGTV (reference sequence). The CDR3 is 16 amino acids.

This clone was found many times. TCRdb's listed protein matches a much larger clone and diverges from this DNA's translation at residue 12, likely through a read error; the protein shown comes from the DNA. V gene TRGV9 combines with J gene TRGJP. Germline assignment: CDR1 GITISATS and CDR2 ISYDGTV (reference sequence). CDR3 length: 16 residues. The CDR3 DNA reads TGTGCCTTGTGGGAGGCAATTGGGTTGGGCAAAGAAATCAAGGTATTT. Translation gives CALWEAIGLGKEIKVF.

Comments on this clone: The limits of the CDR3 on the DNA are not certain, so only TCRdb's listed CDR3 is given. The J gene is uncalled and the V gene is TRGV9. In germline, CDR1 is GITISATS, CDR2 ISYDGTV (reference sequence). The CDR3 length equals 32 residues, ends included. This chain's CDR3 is CALWRIGRGIRNSLAVEQHWLSQVSIGRIQHF.

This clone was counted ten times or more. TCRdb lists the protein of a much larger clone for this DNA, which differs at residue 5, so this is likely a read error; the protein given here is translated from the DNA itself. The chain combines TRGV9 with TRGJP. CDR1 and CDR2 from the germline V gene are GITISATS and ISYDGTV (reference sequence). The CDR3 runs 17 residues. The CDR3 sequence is CALWGVKAKLGKKIKVF. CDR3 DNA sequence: TGTGCCTTGTGGGGGGTGAAGGCCAAGTTGGGCAAAAAAATCAAGGTATTT.

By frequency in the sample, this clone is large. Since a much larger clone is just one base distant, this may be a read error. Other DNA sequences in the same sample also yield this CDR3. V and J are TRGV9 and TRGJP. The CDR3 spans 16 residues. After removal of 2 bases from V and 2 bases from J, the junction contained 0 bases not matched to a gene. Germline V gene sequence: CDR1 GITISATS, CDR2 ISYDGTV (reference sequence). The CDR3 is CALWEGQELGKKIKVF. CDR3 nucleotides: TGTGCCTTGTGGGAGGGGCAAGAGTTGGGCAAAAAAATCAAGGTATTT.

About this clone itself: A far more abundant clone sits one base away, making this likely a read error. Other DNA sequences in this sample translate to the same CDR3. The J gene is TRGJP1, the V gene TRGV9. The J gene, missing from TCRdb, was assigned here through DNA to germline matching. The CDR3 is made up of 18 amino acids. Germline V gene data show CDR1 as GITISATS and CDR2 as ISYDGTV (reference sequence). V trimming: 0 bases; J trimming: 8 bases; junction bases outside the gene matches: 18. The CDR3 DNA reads TGTGCCTTGTGGGAGGTGAAAACTCTTTTTTCCTCAGGTTGGTTCAAGATATTT. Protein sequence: CALWEVKTLFSSGWFKIF.

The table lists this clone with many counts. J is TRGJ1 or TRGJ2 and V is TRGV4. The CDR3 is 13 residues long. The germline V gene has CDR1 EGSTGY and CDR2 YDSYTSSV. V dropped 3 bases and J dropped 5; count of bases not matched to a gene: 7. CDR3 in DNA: TGTGCCACCTGGGATAGAAAGAATTATAAGAAACTCTTT. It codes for CATWDRKNYKKLF.

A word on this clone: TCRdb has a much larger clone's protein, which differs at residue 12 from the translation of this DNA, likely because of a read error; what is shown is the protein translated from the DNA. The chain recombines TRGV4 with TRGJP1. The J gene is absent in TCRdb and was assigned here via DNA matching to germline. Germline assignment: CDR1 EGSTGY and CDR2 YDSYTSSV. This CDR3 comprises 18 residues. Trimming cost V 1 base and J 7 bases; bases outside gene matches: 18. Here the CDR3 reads CATWDGTPLMAIGWFKIF. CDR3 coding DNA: TGTGCCACCTGGGATGGTACTCCTTTAATGGCCATTGGTTGGTTCAAGATATTT.

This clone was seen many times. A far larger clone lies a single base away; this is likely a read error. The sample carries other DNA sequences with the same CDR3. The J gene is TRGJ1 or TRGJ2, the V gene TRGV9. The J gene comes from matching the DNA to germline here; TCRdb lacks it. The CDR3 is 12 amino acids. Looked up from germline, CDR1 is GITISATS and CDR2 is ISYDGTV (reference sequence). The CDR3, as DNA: TGTGCCCTGTGGGAGAATTATTATAAGAAACTCTTT. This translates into CALWENYYKKLF.

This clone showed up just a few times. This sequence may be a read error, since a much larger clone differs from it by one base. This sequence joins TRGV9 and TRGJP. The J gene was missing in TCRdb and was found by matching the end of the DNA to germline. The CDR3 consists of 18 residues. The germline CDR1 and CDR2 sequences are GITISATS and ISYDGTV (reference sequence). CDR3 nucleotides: TGTGCCTTGTGGGAGGTGCGGACCCCTGTGTTGGGCAAAAAGATCAAGGTATTT. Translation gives CALWEVRTPVLGKKIKVF.

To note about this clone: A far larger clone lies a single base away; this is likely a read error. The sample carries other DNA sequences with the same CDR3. Written as DNA, the CDR3 is TGTGCCACCTGGTCTCACCCTGGGGAGAAACTCTTC. Its protein is CATWSHPGEKLF. The V gene reported is TRGV3; the J gene is uncalled. The CDR3 loop spans 12 amino acids. The V gene's germline CDR1 is VTNTFY and CDR2 YDVSTARD (reference sequence).

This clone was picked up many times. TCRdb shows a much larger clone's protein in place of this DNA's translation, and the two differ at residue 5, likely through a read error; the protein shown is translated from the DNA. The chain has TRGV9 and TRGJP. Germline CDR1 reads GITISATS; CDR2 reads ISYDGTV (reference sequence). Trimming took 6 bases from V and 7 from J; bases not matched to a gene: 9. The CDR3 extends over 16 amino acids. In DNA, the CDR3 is TGTGCCTTGTGGACCCAAGGTGAGTTGGGCAAAAAAATCAAGGTATTT. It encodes CALWTQGELGKKIKVF.